The 19 T cell receptor beta chains listed next were all sequenced from one sample in a study of shared clonotypes between healthy human individuals. Positive CCR7 selection of CD45RO-negative cells yielded the naive CD8 cells, and terminally differentiated effector memory CD45RA+ cells were excluded. Sequenced by immunoSEQ multiplex PCR; TCRdb stores in-frame clones only, minus some. The data contain nearly 2 million clones, roughly 95% of them seen just once; the ten biggest clones take up less than 1.5%. Sequencing was done on a sample of naive CD8+ T cells sorted from blood. The receptors shown here come from a man aged 18 to 29 in good health.

V gene TRBV7-6 combines with J gene TRBJ2-1; D is perhaps TRBD2 (6 bases). Germline lookup yields CDR1 SGHVS and CDR2 FNYEAQ. The length of the CDR3 is 18 residues. Trimming removed 1 base at V and 4 bases at J, with 20 bases between. The CDR3 DNA follows: TGTGCCAGCAGCTTAGAAGGCACCGGGGGTCCTCTTTACAATGAGCAGTTCTTC. Translating it yields CASSLEGTGGPLYNEQFF.

This chain connects TRBV5-8 to TRBJ2-7, with TRBD1 identical over 12 bases. V shed 3 bases and J 6 bases; nucleotides not matched to a gene: 4. There are 14 residues in the CDR3. Germline CDR1 reads SGHTS; CDR2 reads YDEGEE. The CDR3 reads CASSSGTGGAEQYF. The CDR3 region has the DNA TGTGCCAGCAGCTCCGGGACAGGGGGCGCCGAGCAGTACTTC.

The genes are TRBV6-4 and TRBJ1-1, with no clear D. Germline values: CDR1 MRHNA, CDR2 SNTAGT. CDR3 length: 13 residues. Trimming shortened V by 6 bases and J by 2 bases, and 10 bases separated the two germline ends. The CDR3 region has the DNA TGTGCCAGCAGACACACACTTAACACTGAAGCTTTCTTT. Translating it yields CASRHTLNTEAFF.

The chain is built from TRBV30 and TRBJ1-4; 7 nucleotides match TRBD1. Germline V gives CDR1 GTSNPN, CDR2 SVGIG (reference sequence). The CDR3 has 15 residues. V was clipped by 2 bases and J by 7 bases; unmatched bases: 10. The CDR3 DNA sequence: TGTGCCTGGAGTCCCGGGACAGTGGGGGGTGAAAAACTGTTTTTT. Its translation: CAWSPGTVGGEKLFF.

V and J are TRBV30 and TRBJ1-4, with no clear D. This CDR3 contains 14 residues. Per the germline V gene, CDR1 is GTSNPN and CDR2 is SVGIG (reference sequence). V lost 3 bases to trimming and J lost 5 bases, with 13 bases between them. The CDR3 sequence: CAWSLRTPNEKLFF. DNA for the CDR3: TGTGCCTGGAGCCTGCGGACTCCGAATGAAAAACTGTTTTTT.

The chain carries TRBV4-3 and TRBJ1-1; D not resolved. This CDR3 has 14 residues. The V end was cut by 0 bases, the J end by 11 bases, with 16 bases between. CDR1 is LGHNA and CDR2 is YSLEER in the germline V gene. CDR3 sequence: CASSQDLSSLVAFF. CDR3 coding DNA: TGCGCCAGCAGCCAAGATCTATCCAGCCTAGTTGCTTTCTTT.

This chain links TRBV6-1 with TRBJ1-2; D remains unclear. Germline CDR1 is MNHNS and CDR2 is SASEGT. V was trimmed by 2 bases and J by 8 bases, leaving 15 bases between them. CDR3 size: 14 residues. CDR3 in DNA: TGTGCCAGCAGTGAATGGATATCCGGGTACGGCTACACCTTC. Translation: CASSEWISGYGYTF.

The chain combines TRBV6-5 with TRBJ2-2; D unresolved. The ends were cut back, 2 bases at V and 4 bases at J, with 8 bases in the middle. CDR1 is MNHEY, CDR2 SVGAGI, per germline. The CDR3 consists of 14 residues. CDR3 protein: CASSYGPSTGELFF. The CDR3 DNA follows: TGTGCCAGCAGTTACGGTCCGAGCACCGGGGAGCTGTTTTTT.

The chain uses TRBV9 and TRBJ2-5; 9 bases fit TRBD1. The V segment lost 3 bases and the J segment 1 base; nucleotides outside the gene matches: 7. There are 16 residues in the CDR3. In germline, CDR1 is SGDLS, CDR2 YYNGEE. The CDR3 region is CASSGNRGQFQETQYF. The CDR3 DNA reads as TGTGCCAGCAGCGGCAACAGGGGGCAATTCCAAGAGACCCAGTACTTC.

This chain links TRBV7-9 with TRBJ1-2; no clear D gene. The CDR3 extends over 15 amino acids. V was clipped by 0 bases and J by 3 bases, with 11 bases between them. Germline CDR1 is SEHNR and CDR2 is FQNEAQ (reference sequence). The CDR3 nucleotides are TGTGCCAGCAGCTTAGCGCTGGGAGACTACTATGGCTACACCTTC. Protein sequence: CASSLALGDYYGYTF.

The chain carries TRBV19 and TRBJ1-5, with D maybe TRBD1 (6 bases). The CDR3 runs to 14 residues. Germline CDR1 and CDR2: LNHDA and SQIVND (reference sequence). The V end was cut by 5 bases, the J end by 15 bases, with 23 bases between. This CDR3 reads CASSFGGHLTCLHF. The CDR3, as DNA: TGTGCCAGTAGTTTTGGGGGACACCTCACGTGCTTGCATTTT.

In regard to this clone: The same CDR3 can be traced to other DNA sequences in this sample. The chain combines TRBV7-9 with TRBJ2-5; 7 bases match TRBD2. The V segment lost 6 bases and the J segment 1 base; nucleotides outside the gene matches: 5. The germline V gene encodes CDR1 SEHNR and CDR2 FQNEAQ (reference sequence). This CDR3 region has 14 residues. The DNA of the CDR3 is TGTGCCAGCAGTTTTAGCGGGCCCCAAGAGACCCAGTACTTC. As protein: CASSFSGPQETQYF. The full variable domain, with the rest looked up from reference TRBV7-9 and TRBJ2-5, is DTGVSQNPRHKITKRGQNVTFRCDPISEHNRLYWYRQTLGQGPEFLTYFQNEAQLEKSRLLSDRFSAERPKGSFSTLEIQRTEQGDSAMYLCASSFSGPQETQYFGPGTRLLVL.

This chain connects TRBV7-2 to TRBJ2-1; possibly TRBD1 for D (6 bases). CDR3 length equals 13 residues. CDR1 is SGHTA, CDR2 FQGNSA, per germline. The V end was cut by 4 bases, the J end by 4 bases, with 8 bases between. The CDR3 sequence: CASSSGVYNEQFF. Here the CDR3 DNA reads TGTGCCAGCAGCTCAGGGGTGTACAATGAGCAGTTCTTC.

The chain joins TRBV28 to TRBJ2-2; D might be TRBD1 (5 bases). This CDR3 contains 16 residues. CDR1 is MDHEN and CDR2 is SYDVKM in the germline V gene. The V end lost 4 bases, the J end lost 2 bases, and 14 bases lay between the germline ends. The CDR3 region has the DNA TGTGCCAGCAGTTCACGGAGTCGGACAAACACCGGGGAGCTGTTTTTT. It yields the protein CASSSRSRTNTGELFF.

A single count supports this clone. Other nucleotide sequences from this sample produce the same CDR3. The chain is built from TRBV7-8 and TRBJ2-7; 7 bases are shared with TRBD1. Germline assignment: CDR1 SGHVS and CDR2 FQNEAQ. V lost 1 base, J lost 0 bases, and 3 bases stayed unmatched. This CDR3 contains 15 residues. The CDR3 DNA reads as TGTGCCAGCAGCTTAGAACAGGGGAGCTCCTACGAGCAGTACTTC. Its protein is CASSLEQGSSYEQYF.

As to this clone: This CDR3 is also generated by other DNA sequences in the sample. This chain links TRBV29-1 with TRBJ2-7; the D is unclear. V was cut by 4 bases and J by 3 bases, with 4 bases left in between. This CDR3 contains 10 residues. Germline values: CDR1 SQVTM, CDR2 ANQGSEA. This chain's CDR3 is CSVVGYEQYF. CDR3 DNA sequence: TGCAGCGTTGTGGGCTACGAGCAGTACTTC.

Concerning this clone itself: Additional DNA sequences in this sample encode the identical CDR3. The gene calls are TRBV19 and TRBJ2-7; TRBD2 matches 13 bases. The trim removed 4 bases at V and 4 bases at J, leaving 4 bases unmatched. The germline gives CDR1 LNHDA, CDR2 SQIVND (reference sequence). This CDR3 contains 15 residues. CDR3 bases: TGTGCCAGTAGTACTGGACTAGCGGGAGTGTACGAGCAGTACTTC. Its protein is CASSTGLAGVYEQYF.

This clone has just a few counts. The rearrangement uses TRBV18 and TRBJ2-7; TRBD1 agrees at 9 bases. Trimming at V came to 3 bases and at J to 5 bases, leaving 5 bases not matched to a gene. In germline, CDR1 is KGHSH, CDR2 LQKENI. The CDR3 loop spans 14 amino acids. The CDR3 DNA sequence: TGTGCCAGCTCACCGCCCGGGACAGGGAACGAGCAGTACTTC. Its protein product is CASSPPGTGNEQYF.

In nucleotides, the CDR3 is TGTGCCAGCAGTGATTTCGCCTACGAGCAGTACTTC. Its protein is CASSDFAYEQYF. The chain uses TRBV25-1 and TRBJ2-7; D is ambiguous. This CDR3 comprises 12 residues. The germline gives CDR1 MGHDK, CDR2 SYGVNS. V lost 3 bases and J lost 2, with 5 bases in between.